The 22 T cell receptor beta chains below come from one sample, sequenced in a study of blood T cell repertoires in COVID-19. Repertoires were generated with immunoSEQ multiplex PCR, while TCRdb's copy carries only in-frame clones and drops some. The repertoire holds about 410,000 clones, with around 92% as singletons. Sequencing was carried out using PBMCs or T cells enriched from blood (not recorded which). These receptors all stem from a woman aged 25 to 39 who had recovered from COVID-19.

The chain is built from TRBV28 and TRBJ1-2, with 8 bases fitting TRBD1. This CDR3 is 15 amino acids long. The J segment lost 2 bases and the V segment lost 6 bases, leaving 8 bases of the junction unmatched. Germline values: CDR1 MDHEN, CDR2 SYDVKM. CDR3 amino acids: CASRSGGAMNYGYTF. In nucleotides, the CDR3 is TGTGCCAGCAGATCAGGGGGCGCTATGAACTATGGCTACACCTTC.

V and J are TRBV12-5 and TRBJ2-5; D might be TRBD1 (6 bases). The CDR3 is 15 amino acids. V lost 2 bases to trimming and J lost 5 bases, with 15 bases between them. CDR1 is LGHNT, CDR2 FRNRAP, per germline. The CDR3 DNA reads as TGTGCTAGTGGTTTGAAAACAGGGTACGCGGAGACCCAGTACTTC. The encoded protein is CASGLKTGYAETQYF.

The chain carries TRBV4-2 and TRBJ1-5; D remains ambiguous. The CDR3 consists of 14 residues. V gave up 3 bases and J gave up 6 bases, with 12 bases separating them. Germline CDR1 reads LGHNA; CDR2 reads YNFKEQ. The CDR3 loop reads CASSQSWGGQPQHF. CDR3 in DNA: TGTGCCAGCAGCCAGTCATGGGGAGGTCAGCCCCAGCATTTT.

The chain recombines TRBV2 with TRBJ2-7, with a tentative D call TRBD1 (5 bases). Germline values: CDR1 SNHLY, CDR2 FYNNEI. V was trimmed by 6 bases and J by 3 bases, leaving 15 bases between them. The length of the CDR3 is 14 residues. In DNA form, the CDR3 reads TGTGCCAGCAGAGCCAATTTAGGGGTCTACGAGCAGTACTTC. Protein: CASRANLGVYEQYF. Together with reference TRBV2 and TRBJ2-7, the CDR3 gives the full variable domain: EPEVTQTPSHQVTQMGQEVILRCVPISNHLYFYWYRQILGQKVEFLVSFYNNEISEKSEIFDDQFSVERPDGSNFTLKIRSTKLEDSAMYFCASRANLGVYEQYFGPGTRLTVT.

The genes are TRBV19 and TRBJ2-2; 16 positions agree with TRBD2. V trimming: 5 bases; J trimming: 3 bases; junction bases outside the gene matches: 3. The CDR3 has 17 amino acids. Germline V gives CDR1 LNHDA, CDR2 SQIVND (reference sequence). CDR3 amino acids: CASSLGLAGGHTGELFF. The CDR3 nucleotides read TGTGCCAGTAGTCTGGGACTAGCGGGAGGGCACACCGGGGAGCTGTTTTTT.

The gene calls are TRBV18 and TRBJ1-2; D gene uncertain. The ends were cut back, 4 bases at V and 8 bases at J, with 17 bases in the middle. Germline CDR1 reads KGHSH; CDR2 reads LQKENI. The CDR3 covers 14 residues. The CDR3: CASSQNDKERGYTF. CDR3 DNA sequence: TGTGCCAGCTCACAGAATGACAAGGAGCGGGGCTACACCTTC.

The chain employs TRBV6-2 or TRBV6-3 and TRBJ2-7, with D perhaps TRBD1 (6 bases). This CDR3 contains 14 residues. Looked up from germline, CDR1 is MNHEY and CDR2 is SVGEGT. V dropped 5 bases and J dropped 4 bases, with 15 bases sitting between them. Here the CDR3 DNA reads TGTGCCAGCAGTCGGACAGATGGTTTATACGAGCAGTACTTC. Protein sequence: CASSRTDGLYEQYF.

This rearrangement joins TRBV27 to TRBJ2-1, with D possibly being TRBD1 (5 bases). This CDR3 is 12 amino acids long. Trimming took off 2 bases at V and 9 bases at J, with 8 bases between the two ends. Germline CDR1 is MNHEY and CDR2 is SMNVEV (reference sequence). The CDR3 sequence is CASSLRQGEQFF. CDR3 DNA sequence: TGTGCCAGCAGTTTAAGGCAGGGTGAGCAGTTCTTC.

The rearrangement uses TRBV6-5 and TRBJ2-7, with 12 bases that match TRBD2. Trimming removed 7 bases from V and 5 bases from J; junction bases left unmatched: 6. The CDR3 runs 14 residues. CDR1 is MNHEY and CDR2 is SVGAGI in the germline V gene. CDR3 sequence reads: CASTLRLAGDEQYF. CDR3 sequence (DNA): TGTGCCAGCACTTTAAGACTAGCGGGGGACGAGCAGTACTTC.

This clone was found once. This chain joins TRBV11-2 and TRBJ2-2, with D possibly matching TRBD1 (6 bases). This CDR3 is built from 15 residues. In germline, CDR1 is SGHAT, CDR2 FQNNGV. The ends were cut back, 5 bases at V and 3 bases at J, with 13 bases in the middle. This chain's CDR3 is CASSPTGYDTGELFF. Written as DNA, the CDR3 is TGTGCCAGCAGCCCAACAGGGTACGACACCGGGGAGCTGTTTTTT.

This chain joins TRBV5-1 and TRBJ1-1, with D unclear. Looked up from germline, CDR1 is SGHRS and CDR2 is YFSETQ. Trimming took off 5 bases at V and 0 bases at J, with 8 bases between the two ends. The CDR3 has 13 residues. This CDR3 is CASRSMMNTEAFF. The CDR3 nucleotides are TGCGCCAGCAGATCTATGATGAACACTGAAGCTTTCTTT.

The V call is TRBV3-1 (or the pseudogene TRBV3-2), the J call TRBJ1-4, with D perhaps matching TRBD1 (5 bases). V was cut by 2 bases and J by 6 bases, with 10 bases left in between. This CDR3 is built from 14 residues. Germline loops: CDR1 LGHDT, CDR2 YNNKEL (reference sequence). The CDR3 DNA follows: TGTGCCAGCAGCCAAACCAGGGCCGATGAAAAACTGTTTTTT. Translation gives CASSQTRADEKLFF.

This rearrangement joins TRBV30 to TRBJ2-1; TRBD2 is a possible D gene (6 bases). Trimming cost V 0 bases and J 4 bases, with 13 bases left between them. This CDR3 contains 15 residues. The germline CDR1 and CDR2 sequences are GTSNPN and SVGIG (reference sequence). The CDR3 reads CAWSVKAGLYNEQFF. CDR3 bases: TGTGCCTGGAGTGTTAAGGCGGGGCTATACAATGAGCAGTTCTTC.

V is TRBV12-3 or TRBV12-4 and J is TRBJ1-2; a possible D gene is TRBD1 (6 bases). This CDR3 spans 13 amino acids. V gave up 1 base and J gave up 7 bases, with 10 bases separating them. The CDR3 reads CASSLGQAGGYTF. In nucleotides, the CDR3 is TGTGCCAGCAGTTTAGGACAGGCTGGTGGCTACACCTTC.

The chain employs TRBV10-3 and TRBJ2-1; 9 bases match TRBD1. Germline V lookup: CDR1 ENHRY, CDR2 SYGVKD. J was trimmed by 2 bases and V by 0 bases; bases with no gene match: 5. This CDR3 region has 17 residues. The CDR3 sequence: CAISESGQGIAYNEQFF. The CDR3 DNA follows: TGTGCCATCAGTGAGTCCGGACAGGGGATCGCCTACAATGAGCAGTTCTTC.

This rearrangement joins TRBV4-1 to TRBJ1-5; D is undetermined. Germline-derived CDR1 and CDR2 are MGHRA and YSYEKL. The V end was cut by 1 base, the J end by 8 bases, with 12 bases between. The CDR3 consists of 14 residues. The CDR3 protein is CASSQVTLVEPQHF. The CDR3 nucleotides read TGCGCCAGCAGCCAAGTTACTCTTGTGGAGCCCCAGCATTTT.

The chain employs TRBV19 and TRBJ1-3, with a tentative D call TRBD1 (5 bases). Trimming stripped 3 bases from V and 0 bases from J, with 6 bases between. The germline V gene encodes CDR1 LNHDA and CDR2 SQIVND (reference sequence). The CDR3 extends over 14 amino acids. The CDR3 reads CASSIDSSGNTIYF. The CDR3 bases are TGTGCCAGTAGTATCGACAGCTCTGGAAACACCATATATTTT.

The table lists this clone with a few counts. The chain uses TRBV19 and TRBJ2-2; D uncertain. Trimming pared 6 bases from V and 8 bases from J, leaving 10 bases between. This CDR3 contains 12 residues. Germline CDR1 LNHDA, CDR2 SQIVND (reference sequence). CDR3 loop: CASRRLTGELFF. CDR3 coding DNA: TGTGCCAGTAGGCGACTCACGGGGGAGCTGTTTTTT. Combining the CDR3 with reference TRBV19 and TRBJ2-2 gives the whole variable domain DGGITQSPKYLFRKEGQNVTLSCEQNLNHDAMYWYRQDPGQGLRLIYYSQIVNDFQKGDIAEGYSVSREKKESFPLTVTSAQKNPTAFYLCASRRLTGELFFGEGSRLTVL.

The chain has TRBV19 and TRBJ2-1; 8 nucleotides agree with TRBD1. Germline V gene lookup returns CDR1 LNHDA and CDR2 SQIVND (reference sequence). V shed 7 bases and J 7 bases; nucleotides not matched to a gene: 6. The CDR3 contains 13 residues. The CDR3, as DNA: TGTGCCAGTAAAGGACAGGGAGTGAATGAGCAGTTCTTC. It specifies CASKGQGVNEQFF.

The chain's CDR3 is CASSVGGGVYEQYF. In nucleotides, the CDR3 is TGTGCCAGCAGCGTAGGAGGGGGGGTCTACGAGCAGTACTTC. The chain uses TRBV9 and TRBJ2-7; possibly TRBD2 for D (7 bases). This CDR3 spans 14 amino acids. Trimming pared 0 bases from V and 3 bases from J, leaving 10 bases between. Germline CDR1 is SGDLS and CDR2 is YYNGEE.

Worth noting for this clone: One end of the junction fails to match germline, which may point to a read error. This chain links TRBV10-3 with TRBJ2-7; 7 nucleotides line up with TRBD1. Germline-derived CDR1 and CDR2 are ENHRY and SYGVKD. CDR3 size: 12 residues. This CDR3 is CAMSERGREQYF. CDR3 sequence (DNA): TGTGCCATGAGTGAGAGGGGGCGCGAGCAGTACTTC.

The chain recombines TRBV9 with TRBJ2-2, with 7 bases identical to TRBD1. Germline CDR1 and CDR2: SGDLS and YYNGEE. V gave up 0 bases and J gave up 2 bases; unmatched junction bases: 4. The CDR3 spans 16 residues. Here the CDR3 reads CASSVARGPNTGELFF. The CDR3 DNA follows: TGTGCCAGCAGCGTAGCAAGGGGGCCCAACACCGGGGAGCTGTTTTTT.